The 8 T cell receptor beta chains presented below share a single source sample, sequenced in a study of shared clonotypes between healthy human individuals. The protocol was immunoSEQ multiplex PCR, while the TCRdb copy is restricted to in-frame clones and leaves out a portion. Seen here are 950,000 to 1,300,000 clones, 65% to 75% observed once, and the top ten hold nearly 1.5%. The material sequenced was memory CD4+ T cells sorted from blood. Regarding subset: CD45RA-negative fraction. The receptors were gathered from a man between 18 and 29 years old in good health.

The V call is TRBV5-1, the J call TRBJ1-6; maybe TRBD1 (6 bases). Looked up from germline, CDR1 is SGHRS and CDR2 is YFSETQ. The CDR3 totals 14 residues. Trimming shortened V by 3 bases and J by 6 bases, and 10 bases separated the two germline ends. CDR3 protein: CASSSVGGNSPLHF. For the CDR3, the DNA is TGCGCCAGCAGCTCTGTAGGGGGTAATTCACCCCTCCACTTT. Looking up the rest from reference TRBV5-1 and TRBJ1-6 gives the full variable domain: KAGVTQTPRYLIKTRGQQVTLSCSPISGHRSVSWYQQTPGQGLQFLFEYFSETQRNKGNFPGRFSGRQFSNSRSEMNVSTLELGDSALYLCASSSVGGNSPLHFGNGTRLTVT.

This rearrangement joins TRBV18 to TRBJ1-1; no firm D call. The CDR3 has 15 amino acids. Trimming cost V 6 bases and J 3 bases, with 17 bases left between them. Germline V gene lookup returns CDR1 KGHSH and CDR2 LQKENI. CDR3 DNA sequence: TGTGCCAGCTCCCTTCAACATCCGGCGTACACTGAAGCTTTCTTT. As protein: CASSLQHPAYTEAFF.

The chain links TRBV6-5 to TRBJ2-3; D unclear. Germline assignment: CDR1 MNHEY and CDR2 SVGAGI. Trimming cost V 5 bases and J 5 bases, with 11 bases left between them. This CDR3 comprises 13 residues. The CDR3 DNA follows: TGTGCCAGCAGTCCTGTCCCCCGAGATACGCAGTATTTT. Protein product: CASSPVPRDTQYF.

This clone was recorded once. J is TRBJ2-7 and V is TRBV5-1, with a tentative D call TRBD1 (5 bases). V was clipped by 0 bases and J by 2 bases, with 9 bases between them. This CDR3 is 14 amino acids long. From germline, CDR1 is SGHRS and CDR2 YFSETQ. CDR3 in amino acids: CASSLGQPPYEQYF. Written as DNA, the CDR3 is TGCGCCAGCAGCTTGGGACAGCCCCCCTACGAGCAGTACTTC.

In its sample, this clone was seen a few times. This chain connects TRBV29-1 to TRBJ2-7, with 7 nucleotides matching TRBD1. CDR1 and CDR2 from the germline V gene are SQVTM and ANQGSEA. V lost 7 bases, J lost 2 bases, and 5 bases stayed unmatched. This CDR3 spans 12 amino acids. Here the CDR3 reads CSAWTGTYEQYF. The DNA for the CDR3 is TGCAGCGCCTGGACAGGAACCTACGAGCAGTACTTC.

CDR3 amino acids: CASSQDGQNSNQPQHF. The DNA of the CDR3 is TGCGCCAGCAGCCAAGATGGGCAGAATAGCAATCAGCCCCAGCATTTT. The V gene is TRBV4-1, the J gene TRBJ1-5; no clear D gene. The CDR3 runs 16 residues. V was trimmed by 0 bases and J by 0 bases, leaving 9 bases between them. Germline V lookup: CDR1 MGHRA, CDR2 YSYEKL.

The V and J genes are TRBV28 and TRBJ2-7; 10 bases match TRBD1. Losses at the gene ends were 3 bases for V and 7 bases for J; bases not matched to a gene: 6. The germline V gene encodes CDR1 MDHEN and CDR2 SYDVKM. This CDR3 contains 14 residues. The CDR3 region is CASSFRQGAGEQYF. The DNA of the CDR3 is TGTGCCAGCAGTTTTAGACAGGGGGCGGGGGAGCAGTACTTC.

CDR3 loop: CATFGQGEGRGYTF. Written as DNA, the CDR3 is TGTGCCACCTTCGGACAGGGAGAAGGTCGAGGCTACACCTTC. The chain links TRBV28 to TRBJ1-2; 8 bases map to TRBD1. Trimming cost V 10 bases and J 8 bases; bases outside gene matches: 15. The CDR3 has 14 residues. Germline V gene sequence: CDR1 MDHEN, CDR2 SYDVKM.